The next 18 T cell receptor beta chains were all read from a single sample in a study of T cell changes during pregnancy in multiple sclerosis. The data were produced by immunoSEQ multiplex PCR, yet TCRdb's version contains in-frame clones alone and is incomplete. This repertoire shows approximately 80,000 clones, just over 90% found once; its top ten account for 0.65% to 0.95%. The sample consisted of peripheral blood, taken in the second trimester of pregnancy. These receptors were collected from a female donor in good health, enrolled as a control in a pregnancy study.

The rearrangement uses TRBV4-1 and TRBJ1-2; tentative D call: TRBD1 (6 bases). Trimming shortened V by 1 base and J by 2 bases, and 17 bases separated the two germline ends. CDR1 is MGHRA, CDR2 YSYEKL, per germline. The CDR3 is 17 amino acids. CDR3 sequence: CASSQVSLQGSNYGYTF. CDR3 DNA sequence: TGCGCCAGCAGCCAAGTTTCCCTACAGGGAAGCAACTATGGCTACACCTTC.

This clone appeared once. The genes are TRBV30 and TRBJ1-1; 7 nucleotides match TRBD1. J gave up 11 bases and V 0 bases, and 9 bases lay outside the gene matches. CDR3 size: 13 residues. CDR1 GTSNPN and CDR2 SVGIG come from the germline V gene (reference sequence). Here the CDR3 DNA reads TGTGCCTGGAGTGTTGGGGACAGTCAAAGGGCTTTCTTT. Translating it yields CAWSVGDSQRAFF.

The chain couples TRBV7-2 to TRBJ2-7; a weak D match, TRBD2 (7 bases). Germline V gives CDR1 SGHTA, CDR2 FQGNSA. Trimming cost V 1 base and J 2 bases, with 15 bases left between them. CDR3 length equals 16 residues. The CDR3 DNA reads TGTGCCAGCAGCTTAGGGGGAGGGGGGGGCGCCTACGAGCAGTACTTC. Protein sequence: CASSLGGGGGAYEQYF.

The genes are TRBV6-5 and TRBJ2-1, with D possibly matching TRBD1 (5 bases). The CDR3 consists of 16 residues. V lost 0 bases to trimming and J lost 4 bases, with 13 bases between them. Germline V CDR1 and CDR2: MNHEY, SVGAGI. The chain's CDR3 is CASSYSRQGIYNEQFF. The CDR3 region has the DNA TGTGCCAGCAGTTACTCTAGGCAGGGAATTTACAATGAGCAGTTCTTC.

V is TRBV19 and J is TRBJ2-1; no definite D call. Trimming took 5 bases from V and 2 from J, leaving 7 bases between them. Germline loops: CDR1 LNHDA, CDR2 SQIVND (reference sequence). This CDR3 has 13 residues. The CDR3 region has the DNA TGTGCCAGTAGTGTCGGTCCCTACAATGAGCAGTTCTTC. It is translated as CASSVGPYNEQFF. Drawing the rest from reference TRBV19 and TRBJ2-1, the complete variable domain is DGGITQSPKYLFRKEGQNVTLSCEQNLNHDAMYWYRQDPGQGLRLIYYSQIVNDFQKGDIAEGYSVSREKKESFPLTVTSAQKNPTAFYLCASSVGPYNEQFFGPGTRLTVL.

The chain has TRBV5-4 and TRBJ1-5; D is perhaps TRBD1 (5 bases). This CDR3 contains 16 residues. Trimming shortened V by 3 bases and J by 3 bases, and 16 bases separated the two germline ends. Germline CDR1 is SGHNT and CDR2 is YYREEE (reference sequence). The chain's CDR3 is CASSSFGAGNNQPQHF. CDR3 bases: TGTGCCAGCAGCTCTTTTGGGGCAGGCAACAATCAGCCCCAGCATTTT.

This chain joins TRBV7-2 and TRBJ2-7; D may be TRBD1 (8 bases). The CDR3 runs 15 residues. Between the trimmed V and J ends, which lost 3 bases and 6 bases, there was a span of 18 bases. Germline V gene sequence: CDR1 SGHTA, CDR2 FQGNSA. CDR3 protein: CASSFLGNRGGEQYF. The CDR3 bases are TGTGCCAGCAGCTTCTTAGGGAACAGGGGGGGCGAGCAGTACTTC.

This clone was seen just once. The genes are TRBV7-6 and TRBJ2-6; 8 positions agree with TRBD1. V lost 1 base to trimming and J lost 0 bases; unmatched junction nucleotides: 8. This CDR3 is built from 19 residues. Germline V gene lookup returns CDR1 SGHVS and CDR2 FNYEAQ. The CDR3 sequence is CASSLVSAGGYSGANVLTF. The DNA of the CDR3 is TGTGCCAGCAGCTTAGTGTCGGCAGGGGGCTACTCTGGGGCCAACGTCCTGACTTTC.

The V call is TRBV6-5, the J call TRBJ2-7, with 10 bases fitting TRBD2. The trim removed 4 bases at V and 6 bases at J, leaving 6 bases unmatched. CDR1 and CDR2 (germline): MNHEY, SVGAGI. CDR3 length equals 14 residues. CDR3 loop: CASSLAGGTSEQYF. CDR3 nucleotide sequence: TGTGCCAGCAGTTTAGCGGGGGGTACCAGCGAGCAGTACTTC.

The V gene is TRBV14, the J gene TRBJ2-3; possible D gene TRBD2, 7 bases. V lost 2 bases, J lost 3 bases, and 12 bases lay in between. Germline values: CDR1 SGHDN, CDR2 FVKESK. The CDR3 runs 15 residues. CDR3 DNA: TGTGCCAGCAGCCAAAGGAGGGGGGGAACAGATACGCAGTATTTT. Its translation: CASSQRRGGTDTQYF. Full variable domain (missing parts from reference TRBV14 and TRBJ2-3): EAGVTQFPSHSVIEKGQTVTLRCDPISGHDNLYWYRRVMGKEIKFLLHFVKESKQDESGMPNNRFLAERTGGTYSTLKVQPAELEDSGVYFCASSQRRGGTDTQYFGPGTRLTVL.

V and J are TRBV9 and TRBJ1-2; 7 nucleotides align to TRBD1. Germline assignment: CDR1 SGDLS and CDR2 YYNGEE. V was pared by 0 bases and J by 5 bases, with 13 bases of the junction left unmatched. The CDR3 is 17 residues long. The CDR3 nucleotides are TGTGCCAGCAGCGTAGAGTCCCGAATCGGCAGGGGGTATGGCTACACCTTC. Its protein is CASSVESRIGRGYGYTF.

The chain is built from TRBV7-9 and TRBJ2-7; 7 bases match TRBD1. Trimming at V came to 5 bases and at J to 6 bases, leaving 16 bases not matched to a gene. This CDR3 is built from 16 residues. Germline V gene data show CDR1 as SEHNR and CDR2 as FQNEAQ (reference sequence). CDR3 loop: CASSTLTGKGYGEQYF. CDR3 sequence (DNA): TGTGCCAGCAGCACCCTGACAGGGAAAGGGTACGGCGAGCAGTACTTC.

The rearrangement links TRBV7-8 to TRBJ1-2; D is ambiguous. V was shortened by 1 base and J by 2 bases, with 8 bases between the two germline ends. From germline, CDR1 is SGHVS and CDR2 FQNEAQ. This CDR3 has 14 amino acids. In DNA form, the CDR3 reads TGTGCCAGCAGCTTAGAAGGAGGGAACTATGGCTACACCTTC. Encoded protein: CASSLEGGNYGYTF.

CDR3 DNA sequence: TGTGCCAGCAGTTACGCCACGGGAGCGGGGAATTCTACCGGCAAAAACATTCAGTACTTC. Translated, it gives CASSYATGAGNSTGKNIQYF. The chain joins TRBV6-8 to TRBJ2-4; 7 nucleotides match TRBD2. The CDR3 spans 20 residues. The V gene's germline CDR1 is MNHGY and CDR2 SAAAGT. V shed 2 bases, J shed 3 bases, and the junction held 19 bases outside the gene matches.

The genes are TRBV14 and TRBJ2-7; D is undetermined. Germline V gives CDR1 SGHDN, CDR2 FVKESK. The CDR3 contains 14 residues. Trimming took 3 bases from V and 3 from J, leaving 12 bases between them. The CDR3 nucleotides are TGTGCCAGCAGCCATTCGACACCCAACTACGAGCAGTACTTC. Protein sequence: CASSHSTPNYEQYF. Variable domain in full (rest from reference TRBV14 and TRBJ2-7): EAGVTQFPSHSVIEKGQTVTLRCDPISGHDNLYWYRRVMGKEIKFLLHFVKESKQDESGMPNNRFLAERTGGTYSTLKVQPAELEDSGVYFCASSHSTPNYEQYFGPGTRLTVT.

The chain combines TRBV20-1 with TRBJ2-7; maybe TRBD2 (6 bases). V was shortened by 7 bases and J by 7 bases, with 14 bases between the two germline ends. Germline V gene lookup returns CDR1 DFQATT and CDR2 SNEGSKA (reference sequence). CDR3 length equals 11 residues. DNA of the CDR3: TGCAGTGTTGGGACTGGAAGGGAGCAGTACTTC. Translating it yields CSVGTGREQYF.

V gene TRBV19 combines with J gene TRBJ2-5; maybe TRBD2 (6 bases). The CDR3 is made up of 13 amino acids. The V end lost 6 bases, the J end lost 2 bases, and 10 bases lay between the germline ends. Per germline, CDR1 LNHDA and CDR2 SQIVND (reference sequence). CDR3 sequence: CASREEGQETQYF. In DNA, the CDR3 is TGTGCCAGTAGAGAGGAGGGGCAAGAGACCCAGTACTTC. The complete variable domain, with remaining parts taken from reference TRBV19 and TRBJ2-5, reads DGGITQSPKYLFRKEGQNVTLSCEQNLNHDAMYWYRQDPGQGLRLIYYSQIVNDFQKGDIAEGYSVSREKKESFPLTVTSAQKNPTAFYLCASREEGQETQYFGPGTRLLVL.

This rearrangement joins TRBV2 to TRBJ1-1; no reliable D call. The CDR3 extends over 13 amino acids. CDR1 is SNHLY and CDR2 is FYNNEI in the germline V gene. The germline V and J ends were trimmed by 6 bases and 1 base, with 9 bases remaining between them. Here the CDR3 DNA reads TGTGCCAGCAGGAGATCCAAGAACACTGAAGCTTTCTTT. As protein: CASRRSKNTEAFF.